This T cell receptor (beta chain) was profiled in a study of blood T cell repertoires in COVID-19. Study overall: Specimens from acute and convalescent COVID-19 originated in the United States, Italy and Spain. T cells, B-cell-depleted T cells, or PBMCs supplied cDNA or gDNA.

The authors' processing: Quantification of nucleated cells was approximated via reference gene primer amplification. The protocol was immunoSEQ multiplex PCR, while the TCRdb copy is restricted to in-frame clones and leaves out a portion. V, J and clone size reflect that table, while D and trimming were determined from the DNA. Of tens of thousands of clones in the sample, 70% to 85% were seen once. Germline lookup yields CDR1 GTSNPN and CDR2 SVGIG (reference sequence). With V trimmed by 7 bases and J by 0 bases, 5 bases remained unmatched. The CDR3 spans 14 residues. The origin of this receptor is a woman aged 60 to 75 with acute or convalescent COVID-19. Sequenced material: peripheral blood. This chain uses TRBV30 with TRBJ1-3, with 8 bases matching TRBD1. The DNA for the CDR3 is TGTGCCTACGGACAGGGAGCCTCTGGAAACACCATATATTTT. Residues: CAYGQGASGNTIYF.